This TCR beta chain was identified in a study of T cell repertoires in cytomegalovirus infection. Study at large: In the study, CMV epitopes included recently identified HLA-C-restricted and well-studied HLA-B-restricted ones. It was the public TCR beta signatures that indicated both CMV infection and matching HLA type. Study outcomes and limitations: Carriers of CMV plus the relevant HLA were identified by cumulative public TCR beta family frequency. The response measured ex vivo was dominated by TCR beta clonotypes (HLA-C-restricted and CMV-specific).

Via MiXCR, TCRdb re-called the reads, giving one row per CDR3 protein. The data hold 550,000 to 700,000 distinct CDR3 sequences, with just under 40% observed a single time. Per the germline V gene, CDR1 is SGHTA and CDR2 is FQGNSA. Trimming took 0 bases from V and 6 from J, leaving 4 bases between them. The CDR3 consists of 12 residues. This clonotype was seen more than once but under ten times. The target antigen is unknown. Sequencing was performed on cultured PBMCs, taken from culture after CMV antigen stimulation. The clonotype comes from a human donor in good health (CMV status not recorded). Some clones in this sample may be carry-over from other donors' samples. The chain links TRBV7-2 to TRBJ2-3; D is uncertain. CDR3 region: CASSLAQDTQYF. In DNA, the CDR3 is TGTGCCAGCAGCTTAGCGCAGGATACGCAGTATTTT.